The following is a T cell receptor (beta chain) sequence with its context. This CDR3 spans 15 amino acids. Germline V CDR1 and CDR2: DFQATT, SNEGSKA (reference sequence). Trimming removed 3 bases from V and 5 bases from J, with 19 bases in between. Through a sample-barcoded 5' primer and a J-beta primer mix, a second PCR was run for roughly 6 to 12 cycles. TCRdb reanalysed the 5' RACE reads using MiXCR and keeps one entry per CDR3 protein. The repertoire holds 1,800,000 or so distinct CDR3 sequences, with roughly two fifths as singletons. The source of the sample is a study of blood T cells in healthy people across ages.

This clonotype was sampled from a human donor in good health. The material sequenced was blood. The rearrangement joins TRBV20-1 to TRBJ2-5, with a weak D call TRBD2 (5 bases). CDR3 sequence (DNA): TGCAGTGCTAGTAGTGAGGGTACCTTTAGGGAGACCCAGTACTTC. Translation gives CSASSEGTFRETQYF.